This T cell receptor (beta chain) was observed in a study of blood T cell repertoires in COVID-19. Background on the study: Specimens from acute and convalescent COVID-19 originated in the United States, Italy and Spain. PBMCs, B-cell-depleted T cells, or T cells were the source of the cDNA or gDNA that made up the material.

This clone was seen once. Original data processing: Reference gene primer amplification in the assay estimated nucleated cell counts. TCRdb keeps only in-frame clones here, not all; method: immunoSEQ multiplex PCR. V, J and clone size are taken as reported in that table, and D and trimming were inferred from the DNA itself. The table records 250,000 to 300,000 clones, under 90% of them present only once. In Seattle, patients joined the study during active infection and were tracked longitudinally. This TCR was recovered from a woman aged 25 to 39 with COVID-19, enrolled during active disease. The sample consisted of peripheral blood.

The CDR3 DNA follows: TGCGCCAGCAGGGCTGCAGGGGATGGAAATGGCTACACCTTC. This encodes CASRAAGDGNGYTF. This chain joins TRBV5-1 and TRBJ1-2; D is perhaps TRBD1 (6 bases). The V gene lost 5 bases and the J gene lost 6 bases, with 17 bases spanning the gap. The CDR3 is 14 amino acids. Germline values: CDR1 SGHRS, CDR2 YFSETQ.